One sample yielded the 30 T cell receptor beta chains listed below, sequenced in a study of blood T cell repertoires in COVID-19. Measured with immunoSEQ multiplex PCR; TCRdb has only the in-frame clones, and not every one. Of about 250,000 clones listed, around 88% are singletons. Sequencing input: peripheral blood. These receptors came from a man at least 80 years old with acute or convalescent COVID-19.

The chain carries TRBV28 and TRBJ2-1; 14 bases are shared with TRBD2. This CDR3 comprises 19 residues. J lost 1 base, V lost 4 bases, and 9 bases had no gene match. CDR1 and CDR2 from the germline V gene are MDHEN and SYDVKM. The CDR3 DNA sequence: TGTGCCAGCAGTTCCCCTGGGACTAGCGGGAGTAGGTCCTACAATGAGCAGTTCTTC. It translates to CASSSPGTSGSRSYNEQFF.

CDR3 DNA sequence: TGTGCCAGCAGCTTTTACTCCCCAGATACGCAGTATTTT. Its translation is CASSFYSPDTQYF. The chain employs TRBV7-6 and TRBJ2-3; D not resolved. The CDR3 is 13 amino acids. The V end was cut by 3 bases, the J end by 4 bases, with 8 bases between. Germline V gene sequence: CDR1 SGHVS, CDR2 FNYEAQ.

The chain joins TRBV11-2 to TRBJ2-1; TRBD1 aligns across 9 bases. V was pared by 3 bases and J by 6 bases, with 15 bases of the junction left unmatched. The CDR3 extends over 18 amino acids. Germline V gene data show CDR1 as SGHAT and CDR2 as FQNNGV. The CDR3: CASSFGVPGQGFTNEQFF. CDR3 nucleotides: TGTGCCAGCAGCTTCGGGGTACCGGGACAGGGTTTTACCAATGAGCAGTTCTTC.

This clone was detected a few times. The chain employs TRBV5-6 and TRBJ2-7; 7 bases line up with TRBD1. The CDR3 is 15 amino acids. CDR1 and CDR2 (germline): SGHDT, YYEEEE. Losses at the gene ends were 3 bases for V and 0 bases for J; bases not matched to a gene: 6. CDR3 in DNA: TGTGCCAGCAGCTCCCCGGGACAGCTCTCCTACGAGCAGTACTTC. As protein: CASSSPGQLSYEQYF.

CDR3: CASSQGGQGARNTEAFF. CDR3 DNA: TGCGCCAGCAGCCAAGGGGGACAGGGAGCAAGAAACACTGAAGCTTTCTTT. V gene TRBV4-3 combines with J gene TRBJ1-1, with 9 positions matching TRBD1. The V gene's germline CDR1 is LGHNA and CDR2 YSLEER. The CDR3 runs 17 residues. With V trimmed by 1 base and J by 2 bases, 8 bases remained unmatched.

This chain links TRBV2 with TRBJ1-5; TRBD1 is a possible D gene (5 bases). This CDR3 has 16 residues. Germline CDR1 reads SNHLY; CDR2 reads FYNNEI. Trimming shortened V by 6 bases and J by 2 bases, and 17 bases separated the two germline ends. The CDR3 sequence is CASRGGGTAGNQPQHF. The CDR3 nucleotides read TGTGCCAGCAGAGGCGGGGGAACGGCCGGCAATCAGCCCCAGCATTTT.

The genes are TRBV6-2 or TRBV6-3 and TRBJ1-4; D perhaps matches TRBD1 (5 bases). Trimming took 6 bases from V and 0 from J, leaving 14 bases between them. The CDR3 sequence is 16 residues long. CDR1 and CDR2 from the germline V gene are MNHEY and SVGEGT. CDR3 sequence: CASSHRRGATNEKLFF. In DNA form, the CDR3 reads TGTGCCAGCAGCCACAGGAGGGGAGCAACTAATGAAAAACTGTTTTTT.

V usage is TRBV6-6 and J usage is TRBJ1-5; maybe TRBD1 (5 bases). V was clipped by 4 bases and J by 3 bases, with 13 bases between them. The CDR3 runs to 15 residues. Looked up from germline, CDR1 is MNHNY and CDR2 is SVGAGI (reference sequence). The CDR3 nucleotides are TGTGCCAGCAGTTCGCAGACAGTTTTCAATCAGCCCCAGCATTTT. It specifies CASSSQTVFNQPQHF.

This chain joins TRBV4-2 and TRBJ1-1; D call uncertain. The CDR3 length is 15 residues. V lost 0 bases to trimming and J lost 2 bases, with 10 bases between them. Germline lookup yields CDR1 LGHNA and CDR2 YNFKEQ. The CDR3 nucleotides are TGTGCCAGCAGCCAAGAACCACAAACAAACACTGAAGCTTTCTTT. It specifies CASSQEPQTNTEAFF.

This chain connects TRBV4-3 to TRBJ2-3; D gene unclear. Trimming shortened V by 0 bases and J by 2 bases, and 9 bases separated the two germline ends. There are 15 residues in the CDR3. CDR1 and CDR2 from the germline V gene are LGHNA and YSLEER. The CDR3 DNA reads TGCGCCAGCAGCCAAGATCCCGACTTCACAGATACGCAGTATTTT. Translation: CASSQDPDFTDTQYF.

The rearrangement uses TRBV7-3 and TRBJ1-1; D remains unclear. This CDR3 spans 13 amino acids. Germline V gene sequence: CDR1 SGHTA, CDR2 FQGTGA. Deletions cut 6 bases from V and 1 base from J, with 9 bases between. The CDR3 DNA is TGTGCCAGCAGTTATCAGCGGAACACTGAAGCTTTCTTT. It yields the protein CASSYQRNTEAFF.

The rearrangement links TRBV7-6 to TRBJ2-2, with D possibly TRBD2 on 5 matching bases. In germline, CDR1 is SGHVS, CDR2 FNYEAQ. Between the trimmed V and J ends, which lost 5 bases and 4 bases, there was a span of 17 bases. This CDR3 is 16 amino acids long. CDR3 coding DNA: TGTGCCAGCAGCCAGGAGGAGTTCTCATCCACCGGGGAGCTGTTTTTT. Encoded protein: CASSQEEFSSTGELFF.

This clone was seen a few times. The chain employs TRBV5-1 and TRBJ1-6; 8 positions agree with TRBD1. The ends lost 7 bases at V and 5 bases at J; junction bases unmatched: 14. Germline CDR1 reads SGHRS; CDR2 reads YFSETQ. The CDR3 covers 17 residues. CDR3 DNA: TGCGCCAGCCTACGCACTCCGGACAGGGATGATAATTCACCCCTCCACTTT. As protein: CASLRTPDRDDNSPLHF.

J is TRBJ2-7 and V is TRBV27, with a tentative D call TRBD1 (6 bases). V was shortened by 2 bases and J by 2 bases, with 7 bases between the two germline ends. The germline CDR1 and CDR2 sequences are MNHEY and SMNVEV (reference sequence). This CDR3 comprises 13 residues. CDR3 sequence (DNA): TGTGCCAGCAGTTTAAACAGGGCCTACGAGCAGTACTTC. Its translation: CASSLNRAYEQYF.

The chain carries TRBV3-1 (or the pseudogene TRBV3-2) and TRBJ1-1; D remains ambiguous. Trimming cost V 5 bases and J 0 bases, with 13 bases left between them. From germline, CDR1 is LGHDT and CDR2 YNNKEL (reference sequence). CDR3 size: 15 residues. CDR3 nucleotide sequence: TGTGCCAGCAGCACCCGGACTCCTATGAACACTGAAGCTTTCTTT. Protein product: CASSTRTPMNTEAFF.

The V and J genes are TRBV7-3 and TRBJ2-1; 9 positions match TRBD2. The length of the CDR3 is 15 residues. Germline assignment: CDR1 SGHTA and CDR2 FQGTGA. With V trimmed by 2 bases and J by 7 bases, 6 bases remained unmatched. The CDR3 DNA reads TGTGCCAGCAGCTTAGCTAGCGGGACAGAGAATGAGCAGTTCTTC. It encodes CASSLASGTENEQFF.

The chain uses TRBV7-3 and TRBJ1-2; D is uncertain. The CDR3 is 15 residues long. V lost 0 bases and J 4 bases, leaving 12 bases between the germline ends. CDR1 SGHTA and CDR2 FQGTGA come from the germline V gene. The CDR3 region has the DNA TGTGCCAGCAGCTTAACCGAAAGCCCCCTCTATGGCTACACCTTC. Translation gives CASSLTESPLYGYTF.

The V and J genes are TRBV7-2 and TRBJ2-6; possibly TRBD2 for D (7 bases). Looked up from germline, CDR1 is SGHTA and CDR2 is FQGNSA. The germline V and J ends were trimmed by 3 bases and 4 bases, with 19 bases remaining between them. The length of the CDR3 is 18 residues. The CDR3 sequence: CASSFAGTGGAGANVLTF. CDR3 nucleotide sequence: TGTGCCAGCAGCTTCGCGGGGACTGGGGGGGCGGGGGCCAACGTCCTGACTTTC.

V gene TRBV19 combines with J gene TRBJ2-6; D is possibly TRBD1 (5 bases). The CDR3 runs 15 residues. Germline V gives CDR1 LNHDA, CDR2 SQIVND (reference sequence). V lost 9 bases and J lost 0, with 12 bases in between. This CDR3 is CASQGPGSGANVLTF. The CDR3 nucleotides read TGTGCCAGCCAGGGTCCCGGCTCTGGGGCCAACGTCCTGACTTTC.

The chain has TRBV5-1 and TRBJ2-2, with a tentative D call TRBD1 (7 bases). Trimming left V 4 bases short and J 2 bases short, with 12 bases between. The CDR3 extends over 15 amino acids. CDR1 SGHRS and CDR2 YFSETQ come from the germline V gene. The CDR3, as DNA: TGCGCCAGCAGCCCCCAGGGGGGAAACACCGGGGAGCTGTTTTTT. Amino acid sequence: CASSPQGGNTGELFF.

The chain carries TRBV4-1 and TRBJ2-5; TRBD2 matches 7 bases. Germline lookup yields CDR1 MGHRA and CDR2 YSYEKL. The CDR3 has 16 amino acids. The V and J ends lost 0 bases and 3 bases, in that order; junction bases with no gene match: 7. The CDR3 protein is CASSQEVGGLEETQYF. CDR3 in DNA: TGCGCCAGCAGCCAAGAGGTGGGAGGGCTTGAAGAGACCCAGTACTTC.

V gene TRBV7-2 combines with J gene TRBJ1-1, with a tentative D call TRBD1 (6 bases). V shed 3 bases and J shed 8 bases, with 16 bases lying between them. The CDR3 is 14 residues long. CDR1 and CDR2 (germline): SGHTA, FQGNSA. DNA of the CDR3: TGTGCCAGCAGCTTGACCGTGCAGGGGCTAGAAGCTTTCTTT. It is translated as CASSLTVQGLEAFF.

In its sample, this clone was seen a few times. The V and J genes are TRBV28 and TRBJ1-6; 7 bases fit TRBD1. V was pared by 5 bases and J by 9 bases, with 10 bases of the junction left unmatched. The CDR3 is 15 residues long. Germline V gene lookup returns CDR1 MDHEN and CDR2 SYDVKM. CDR3 loop: CASSPDRDLGSPLHF. Here the CDR3 DNA reads TGTGCCAGCAGTCCTGACAGGGATCTGGGTTCACCCCTCCACTTT.

Written as DNA, the CDR3 is TGTGCCAGCAGTTACTCGAACAGGGGGAACACTGAAGCTTTCTTT. Translating gives CASSYSNRGNTEAFF. The J gene is TRBJ1-1, the V gene TRBV6-2 or TRBV6-3; 7 nucleotides match TRBD1. This CDR3 contains 15 residues. CDR1 MNHEY and CDR2 SVGEGT come from the germline V gene. V was clipped by 0 bases and J by 1 base; unmatched bases: 2.

The genes are TRBV24-1 and TRBJ1-4; D uncertain. Trimming stripped 3 bases from V and 10 bases from J, with 14 bases between. The CDR3 length is 14 residues. From germline, CDR1 is KGHDR and CDR2 SFDVKD. DNA for the CDR3: TGTGCCACCAGTGATGTGAGGGATACGGGAAAACTGTTTTTT. Protein: CATSDVRDTGKLFF.

The gene calls are TRBV7-9 and TRBJ2-1; the match to TRBD2 covers 8 bases. This CDR3 contains 16 residues. The germline V gene encodes CDR1 SEHNR and CDR2 FQNEAQ (reference sequence). Unmatched junction bases numbered 8, after V lost 5 bases and J lost 2 bases. The CDR3 coding sequence is TGTGCCAGCAGCGTGCGTCGGGGGGGCGCCTACAATGAGCAGTTCTTC. Its protein is CASSVRRGGAYNEQFF.

The chain has TRBV7-2 and TRBJ2-3; tentative D call: TRBD2 (5 bases). V was trimmed by 2 bases and J by 6 bases, leaving 15 bases between them. The CDR3 contains 15 residues. The germline CDR1 and CDR2 sequences are SGHTA and FQGNSA. The CDR3 spells CASSLTRTGPDTQYF. Written as DNA, the CDR3 is TGTGCCAGCAGCTTAACACGGACTGGACCCGATACGCAGTATTTT.

This sequence joins TRBV18 and TRBJ2-7; no clear D. Germline V lookup: CDR1 KGHSH, CDR2 LQKENI. The CDR3 spans 12 residues. V was pared by 5 bases and J by 6 bases, with 11 bases between. The CDR3 reads CASSNVRGEQYF. In DNA form, the CDR3 reads TGTGCCAGCTCAAATGTGAGAGGCGAGCAGTACTTC.

The chain links TRBV15 to TRBJ2-7, with D perhaps matching TRBD1 (5 bases). Germline V gene sequence: CDR1 LNHNV, CDR2 YYDKDF (reference sequence). V gave up 1 base and J gave up 3 bases, with 13 bases separating them. The CDR3 runs 15 residues. DNA of the CDR3: TGTGCCACCAGCAGAGCCTTGTGGGGCCGCTACGAGCAGTACTTC. It encodes CATSRALWGRYEQYF. The full variable domain, rest sourced from reference TRBV15 and TRBJ2-7, is DAMVIQNPRYQVTQFGKPVTLSCSQTLNHNVMYWYQQKSSQAPKLLFHYYDKDFNNEADTPDNFQSRRPNTSFCFLDIRSPGLGDTAMYLCATSRALWGRYEQYFGPGTRLTVT.

The chain joins TRBV7-9 to TRBJ2-1; D gene uncertain. There are 17 residues in the CDR3. Germline V CDR1 and CDR2: SEHNR, FQNEAQ (reference sequence). The V end lost 1 base, the J end lost 4 bases, and 17 bases lay between the germline ends. This CDR3 reads CASSLERSSKSYNEQFF. For the CDR3, the DNA is TGTGCCAGCAGCTTAGAGAGGAGCAGCAAGTCTTACAATGAGCAGTTCTTC.